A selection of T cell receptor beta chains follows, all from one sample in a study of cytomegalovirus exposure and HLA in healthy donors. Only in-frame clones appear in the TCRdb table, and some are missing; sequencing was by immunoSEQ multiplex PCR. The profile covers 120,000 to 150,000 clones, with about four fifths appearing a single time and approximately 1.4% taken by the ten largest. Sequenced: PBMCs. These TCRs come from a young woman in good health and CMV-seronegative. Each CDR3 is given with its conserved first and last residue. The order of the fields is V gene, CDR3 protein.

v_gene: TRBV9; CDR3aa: CASSPRRGTEAFF
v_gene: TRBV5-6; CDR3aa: CASSDRDRGSYEQYF
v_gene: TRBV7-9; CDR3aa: CASSQSTVSPLHF
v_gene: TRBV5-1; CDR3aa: CASSWTASYEQYF
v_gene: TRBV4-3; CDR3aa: CASSQVVGGEGYTF
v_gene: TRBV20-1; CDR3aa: CSARDRGQPEF
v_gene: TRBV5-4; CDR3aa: CASSLESGYYGYTF
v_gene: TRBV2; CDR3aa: CASSGDRDSSYEQYF
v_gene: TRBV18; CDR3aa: CASSRYGTSGGPPEQYF
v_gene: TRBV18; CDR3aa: CASSPQGQVNNEQFF
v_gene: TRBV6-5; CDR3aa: CASSYSDRGTYEQYF
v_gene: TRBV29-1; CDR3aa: CSAQDWGKPQHF
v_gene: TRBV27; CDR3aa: CASSRGGGRTDTQYF
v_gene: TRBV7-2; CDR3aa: CASSSNTGELFF
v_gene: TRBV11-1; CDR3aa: CASSLIRGRNNEQFF
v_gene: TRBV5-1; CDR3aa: CASSMTATNTEAFF
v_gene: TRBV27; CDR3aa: CASSRVQGGYGYTF
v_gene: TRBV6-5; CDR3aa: CASSYSLPRSSYEQYF
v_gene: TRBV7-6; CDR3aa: CASSNLAASYNEQFF
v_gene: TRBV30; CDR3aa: CAWSGGGLAGLGEQFF
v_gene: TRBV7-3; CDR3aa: CASKDGGSTEAFF
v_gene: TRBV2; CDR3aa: CASSGQQGYEQYF
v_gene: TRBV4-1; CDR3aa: CASSQDPSWRNQPQHF
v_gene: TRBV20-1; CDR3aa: CSASYGETQYF
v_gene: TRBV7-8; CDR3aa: CASSPRQGAGEKLFF
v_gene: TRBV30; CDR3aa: CAWRGVLYYGYTF
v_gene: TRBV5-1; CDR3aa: CASSPEGTSGGEMYEQFF
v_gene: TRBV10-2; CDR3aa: CASSDSRYNTEAFF
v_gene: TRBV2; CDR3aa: CASSTTGFEQFF
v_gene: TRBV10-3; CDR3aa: CAISDSSYNEQFF
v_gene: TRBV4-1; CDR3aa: CASSLTGTSGGVKGTQYF
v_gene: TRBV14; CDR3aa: CASSQGGSPSYSGNTIYF
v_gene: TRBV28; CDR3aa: CASSQTGVDNYGYTF
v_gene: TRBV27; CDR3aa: CASSITLGTSTDTQYF
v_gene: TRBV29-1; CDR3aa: CSDQTSYTDTQYF
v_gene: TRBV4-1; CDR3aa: CASSLSKDSANLEQYF
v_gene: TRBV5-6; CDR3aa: CASMYGGNNQPQHF
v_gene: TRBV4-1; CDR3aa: CASSQDIGAGTYEQYF
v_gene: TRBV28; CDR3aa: CASSLRGGQSYEQYF
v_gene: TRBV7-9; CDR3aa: CASSVTGTGVYGYTF
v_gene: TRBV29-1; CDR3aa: CSVEEGRGGYTF
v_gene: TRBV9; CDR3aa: CASSVGSRASGKETQYF